Detailed here is one TCR beta chain. Its antigen is undetermined. The source of the sample is a study of cytomegalovirus exposure and HLA in healthy donors. Across the whole study: There were 117 million unique TCR beta sequences, drawn from approximately 190 million T cells, in an earlier analysis. Ancestry clustering placed about 86% of more than 350 genotyped donors in the Caucasian-associated cluster. Points from the study as a whole: Most TCR sequences showed up rarely, but some public TCRs showed up in many donors. The study carried out a later analysis of TCR beta sequences. It associated some 15,000 of them with specific HLA alleles at a false discovery rate of 0.05.

Primers for the PCR totalled 60 Vbeta and 13 Jbeta. The protocol was immunoSEQ multiplex PCR, while the TCRdb copy is restricted to in-frame clones and leaves out a portion. The data contain around 130,000 clones, 80% of them singletons. The sample was PBMCs. This TCR was sampled from a man in his thirties or forties in good health and CMV-seronegative.

Here the CDR3 reads CASSLGGFNEQFF. In DNA form, the CDR3 reads TGTGCCAGCAGCCTAGGGGGTTTCAATGAGCAGTTCTTC. The chain combines TRBV7-3 with TRBJ2-1; tentatively, D is TRBD1 (6 bases). V shed 5 bases and J shed 6 bases, with 11 bases lying between them. The CDR3 spans 13 residues. Germline lookup yields CDR1 SGHTA and CDR2 FQGTGA.